This T cell receptor (beta chain) was sequenced for a study of tumour-infiltrating T cells in Burkitt lymphoma. Study summary: Survival, overall and progression-free, tracked with productive clonality.

CDR1 LGHNA and CDR2 YNFKEQ come from the germline V gene. The CDR3 runs 16 residues. V dropped 2 bases and J dropped 4; count of bases not matched to a gene: 4. The assay was immunoSEQ multiplex PCR, and TCRdb's table has in-frame clones only and misses some. The sample has more than 950 clones, around 13% seen once; the top ten hold less than 45%. In this sample, this clone turned up a few times. Source material: tumor tissue. The TCR originated in a human donor with diffuse large B-cell lymphoma. The chain is built from TRBV4-2 and TRBJ1-5; 11 positions agree with TRBD1. In DNA, the CDR3 is TGTGCCAGCAGCCAATTAGGGACAGGGGGAAATCAGCCCCAGCATTTT. Its protein product is CASSQLGTGGNQPQHF.